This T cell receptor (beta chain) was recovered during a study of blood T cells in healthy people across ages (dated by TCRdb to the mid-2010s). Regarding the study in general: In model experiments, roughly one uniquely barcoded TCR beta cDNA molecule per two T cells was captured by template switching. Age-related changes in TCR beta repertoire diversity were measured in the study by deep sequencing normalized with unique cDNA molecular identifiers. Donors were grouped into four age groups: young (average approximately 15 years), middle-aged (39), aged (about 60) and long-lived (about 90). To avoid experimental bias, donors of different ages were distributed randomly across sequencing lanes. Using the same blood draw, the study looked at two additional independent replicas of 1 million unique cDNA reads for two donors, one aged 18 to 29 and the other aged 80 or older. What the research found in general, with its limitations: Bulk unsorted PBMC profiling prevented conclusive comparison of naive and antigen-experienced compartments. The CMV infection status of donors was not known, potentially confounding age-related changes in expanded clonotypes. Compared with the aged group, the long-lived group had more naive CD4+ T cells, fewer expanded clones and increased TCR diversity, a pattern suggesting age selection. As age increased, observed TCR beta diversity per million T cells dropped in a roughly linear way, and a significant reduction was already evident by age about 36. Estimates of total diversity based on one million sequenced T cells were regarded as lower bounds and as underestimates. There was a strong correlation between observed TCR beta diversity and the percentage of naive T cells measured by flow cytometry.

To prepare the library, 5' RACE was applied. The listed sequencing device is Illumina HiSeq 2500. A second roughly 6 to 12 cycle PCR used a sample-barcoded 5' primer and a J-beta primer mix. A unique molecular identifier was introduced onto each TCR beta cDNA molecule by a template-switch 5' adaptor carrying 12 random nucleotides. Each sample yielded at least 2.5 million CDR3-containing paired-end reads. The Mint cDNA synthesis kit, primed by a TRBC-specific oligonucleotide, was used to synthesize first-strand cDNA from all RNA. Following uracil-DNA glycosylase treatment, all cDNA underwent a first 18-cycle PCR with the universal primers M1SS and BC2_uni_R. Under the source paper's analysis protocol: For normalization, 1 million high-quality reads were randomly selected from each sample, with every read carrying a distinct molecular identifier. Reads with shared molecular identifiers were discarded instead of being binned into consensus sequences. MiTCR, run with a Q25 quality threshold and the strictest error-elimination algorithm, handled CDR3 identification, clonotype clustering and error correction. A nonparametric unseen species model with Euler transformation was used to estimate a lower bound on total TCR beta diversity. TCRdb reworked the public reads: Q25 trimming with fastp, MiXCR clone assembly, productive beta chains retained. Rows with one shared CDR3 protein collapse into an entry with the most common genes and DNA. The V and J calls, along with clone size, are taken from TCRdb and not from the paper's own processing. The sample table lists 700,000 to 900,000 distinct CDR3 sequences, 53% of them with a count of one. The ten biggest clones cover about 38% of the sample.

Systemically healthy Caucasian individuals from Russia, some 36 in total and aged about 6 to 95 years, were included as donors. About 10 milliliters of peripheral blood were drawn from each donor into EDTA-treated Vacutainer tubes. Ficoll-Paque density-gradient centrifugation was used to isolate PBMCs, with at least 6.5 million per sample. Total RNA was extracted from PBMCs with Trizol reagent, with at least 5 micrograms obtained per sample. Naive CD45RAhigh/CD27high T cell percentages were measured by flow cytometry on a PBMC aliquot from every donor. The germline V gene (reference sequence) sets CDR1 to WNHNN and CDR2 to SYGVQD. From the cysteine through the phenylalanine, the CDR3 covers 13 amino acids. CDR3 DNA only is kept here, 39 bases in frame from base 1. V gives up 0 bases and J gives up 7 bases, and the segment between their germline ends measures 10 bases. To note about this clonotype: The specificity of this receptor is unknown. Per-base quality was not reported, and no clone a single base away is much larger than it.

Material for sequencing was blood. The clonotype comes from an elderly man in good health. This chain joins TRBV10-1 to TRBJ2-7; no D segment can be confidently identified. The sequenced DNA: TGCGCCAGCAGTGAGTCCGGTAGGGTTGAGCAGTACTTC. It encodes CASSESGRVEQYF.